The 32 T cell receptor beta chains below were found in one sample sequenced in a study of T cells in Graves' hyperthyroidism and ophthalmopathy. The investigators amplified TCR beta CDR3 regions from RNA transcripts. RT-PCR in the first round (using the HTBI primer set) targeted the TCR CDR3. TCRdb recomputed calls from the multiplex PCR reads with MiXCR, one row per CDR3 protein. The sample comprises about 740,000 distinct CDR3 sequences, less than 15% of which are singletons, and about 9.4% rests with the top ten. Source material: blood. These receptors all stem from a woman aged 18-30 years with Graves' hyperthyroidism.

The chain links TRBV30 to TRBJ1-1; D remains unclear. Per the germline V gene, CDR1 is GTSNPN and CDR2 is SVGIG (reference sequence). Trimming pared 2 bases from V and 0 bases from J, leaving 7 bases between. The CDR3 covers 13 residues. The CDR3 DNA is TGTGCCTGGAGTACGGATGTGAACACTGAAGCTTTCTTT. Protein sequence: CAWSTDVNTEAFF.

This clonotype has only a few counts. V usage is TRBV28 and J usage is TRBJ2-7, with D perhaps assigned TRBD1 or TRBD2 (6 bases each). The CDR3 loop spans 15 amino acids. V was cut by 4 bases and J by 0 bases, with 13 bases left in between. Germline V gene data show CDR1 as MDHEN and CDR2 as SYDVKM. The CDR3 protein is CASSSGGTSSYEQYF. CDR3 nucleotides: TGTGCCAGCAGTTCTGGGGGGACAAGCTCCTACGAGCAGTACTTC.

This clonotype was observed many times. The chain carries TRBV11-2 and TRBJ1-5; 7 bases are a match to TRBD1. This CDR3 contains 14 residues. The trim removed 5 bases at V and 5 bases at J, leaving 6 bases unmatched. CDR1 and CDR2 (germline): SGHAT, FQNNGV. This CDR3 is CASSRTGVDQPQHF. CDR3 in DNA: TGTGCCAGCAGCCGTACAGGGGTTGATCAGCCCCAGCATTTT.

The chain has TRBV19 and TRBJ2-7, with 9 bases aligning to TRBD1. V gave up 6 bases and J gave up 2 bases; unmatched junction bases: 5. This CDR3 is 14 amino acids long. Per the germline V gene, CDR1 is LNHDA and CDR2 is SQIVND (reference sequence). CDR3 region: CASRDRDRAYEQYF. The CDR3 DNA follows: TGTGCCAGTAGGGACCGGGACAGGGCCTACGAGCAGTACTTC.

The chain is built from TRBV7-9 and TRBJ2-7; 7 nucleotides align to TRBD1. CDR3 length: 16 residues. CDR1 is SEHNR and CDR2 is FQNEAQ in the germline V gene (reference sequence). Trimming at V came to 3 bases and at J to 3 bases, leaving 11 bases not matched to a gene. The CDR3 DNA is TGTGCCAGCAGCTTCGCATCCGGGACAGTACTCTACGAGCAGTACTTC. Encoded protein: CASSFASGTVLYEQYF.

The J gene is TRBJ2-7, the V gene TRBV18; possible D gene TRBD2, 6 bases. CDR3 length: 14 residues. CDR1 and CDR2 (germline): KGHSH, LQKENI. Trimming took 3 bases from V and 5 from J, leaving 14 bases between them. CDR3 in amino acids: CASSPRTSTDEQYF. Written as DNA, the CDR3 is TGTGCCAGCTCACCTCGTACTAGCACGGACGAGCAGTACTTC.

This clonotype came up many times. The CDR3 sequence is CSARPQGAYEQYF. Written as DNA, the CDR3 is TGCAGTGCTAGGCCCCAGGGGGCCTACGAGCAGTACTTC. This sequence joins TRBV20-1 and TRBJ2-7, with 7 positions matching TRBD1. V was pared by 3 bases and J by 2 bases, with 4 bases of the junction left unmatched. CDR1 is DFQATT and CDR2 is SNEGSKA in the germline V gene (reference sequence). There are 13 residues in the CDR3.

In its sample, this clonotype was seen many times. The rearrangement links TRBV7-8 to TRBJ2-7, with 9 nucleotides matching TRBD2. The germline V gene has CDR1 SGHVS and CDR2 FQNEAQ. Trimming took 4 bases from V and 6 from J; bases not matched to a gene: 7. This CDR3 is built from 14 residues. Here the CDR3 reads CASSSGLAPREQYF. In nucleotides, the CDR3 is TGTGCCAGCAGCTCGGGACTAGCCCCCCGCGAGCAGTACTTC.

This clonotype has just a few counts. CDR3 sequence reads: CASSVSTGPRGYTF. The CDR3 bases are TGTGCCAGCAGCGTCAGTACAGGGCCCAGAGGCTACACCTTC. The chain has TRBV9 and TRBJ1-2, with a possible D match to TRBD1 (6 bases). Germline loops: CDR1 SGDLS, CDR2 YYNGEE. The CDR3 runs to 14 residues. Trimming removed 2 bases at V and 8 bases at J, with 16 bases between.

This clonotype was counted ten times or more. The chain combines TRBV15 with TRBJ2-1; no firm D call. The CDR3 loop spans 15 amino acids. V was trimmed by 5 bases and J by 2 bases, leaving 13 bases between them. Per the germline V gene, CDR1 is LNHNV and CDR2 is YYDKDF (reference sequence). CDR3 protein: CATSFPTETYNEQFF. For the CDR3, the DNA is TGTGCCACCAGCTTCCCCACAGAAACCTACAATGAGCAGTTCTTC.

In this sample, this clonotype turned up many times. The gene calls are TRBV28 and TRBJ1-2, with D possibly TRBD1 on 5 matching bases. The germline V and J ends were trimmed by 8 bases and 0 bases, with 28 bases remaining between them. The germline V gene has CDR1 MDHEN and CDR2 SYDVKM. The CDR3 length is 19 residues. In nucleotides, the CDR3 is TGTGCCAGCCGTCCTTATGGATCGGGCGACAGCCCTACTAACTATGGCTACACCTTC. It specifies CASRPYGSGDSPTNYGYTF.

This clonotype was recorded many times. The chain employs TRBV27 and TRBJ1-5; tentative D call: TRBD1 (5 bases). Trimming left V 4 bases short and J 3 bases short, with 16 bases between. Germline V gene sequence: CDR1 MNHEY, CDR2 SMNVEV (reference sequence). The CDR3 extends over 16 amino acids. The CDR3 is CASSSSPRGDNQPQHF. The DNA for the CDR3 is TGTGCCAGCAGTTCGTCCCCCCGAGGGGACAATCAGCCCCAGCATTTT.

The J gene is TRBJ2-7, the V gene TRBV14; 7 bases fit TRBD2. Per the germline V gene, CDR1 is SGHDN and CDR2 is FVKESK. The CDR3 extends over 13 amino acids. Trimming took 4 bases from V and 9 from J; bases not matched to a gene: 9. The CDR3, as DNA: TGTGCCAGCAGCCCTACCGACTCTAGCGGGCAGTACTTC. Protein product: CASSPTDSSGQYF. Drawing the rest from reference TRBV14 and TRBJ2-7, the complete variable domain is EAGVTQFPSHSVIEKGQTVTLRCDPISGHDNLYWYRRVMGKEIKFLLHFVKESKQDESGMPNNRFLAERTGGTYSTLKVQPAELEDSGVYFCASSPTDSSGQYFGPGTRLTVT.

There are a few counts of this clonotype. CDR3 DNA sequence: TGCAGTGCGGTAGCGGGAGAGCAGTACTTC. This codes for CSAVAGEQYF. V is TRBV20-1 and J is TRBJ2-7; TRBD2 matches 8 bases. This CDR3 has 10 amino acids. J gave up 7 bases and V 6 bases, and 2 bases lay outside the gene matches. The germline CDR1 and CDR2 sequences are DFQATT and SNEGSKA (reference sequence).

Ten or more counts support this clonotype. The rearrangement joins TRBV3-1 to TRBJ1-3; D gene unclear. V shed 1 base and J shed 6 bases, with 4 bases lying between them. Germline values: CDR1 LGHDT, CDR2 YNNKEL (reference sequence). The CDR3 extends over 12 amino acids. The CDR3 nucleotides are TGTGCCAGCAGCCAAGCGGAAAACACCATATATTTT. It is translated as CASSQAENTIYF.

In its sample, this clonotype was seen many times. The chain's CDR3 is CASSREGAWNTEAFF. The DNA for the CDR3 is TGTGCCAGCAGCCGCGAGGGGGCTTGGAACACTGAAGCTTTCTTT. The chain links TRBV7-9 to TRBJ1-1, with 7 bases matching TRBD1. V shed 5 bases, J shed 1 base, and the junction held 7 bases outside the gene matches. The CDR3 is made up of 15 amino acids. The germline V gene has CDR1 SEHNR and CDR2 FQNEAQ (reference sequence).

This clonotype was seen ten or more times. The chain is built from TRBV4-3 and TRBJ1-4, with 7 positions matching TRBD1. The V gene end was trimmed by 3 bases and the J gene end by 5 bases; junction bases not matched to a gene: 15. This CDR3 has 18 residues. Looked up from germline, CDR1 is LGHNA and CDR2 is YSLEER. The CDR3 loop is CASSQVLWETGTNEKLFF. The CDR3 DNA reads as TGCGCCAGCAGCCAGGTCCTGTGGGAGACAGGGACGAATGAAAAACTGTTTTTT.

The chain joins TRBV6-2 or TRBV6-3 to TRBJ2-5, with D possibly matching TRBD1 (5 bases). The CDR3 runs 14 residues. V lost 2 bases and J lost 2, with 9 bases in between. The V gene's germline CDR1 is MNHEY and CDR2 SVGEGT. In DNA, the CDR3 is TGTGCCAGCAGTTACATGAGACAGCAAGAGACCCAGTACTTC. Protein: CASSYMRQQETQYF.

The rearrangement uses TRBV20-1 and TRBJ2-7; perhaps TRBD2 as D (6 bases). The CDR3 runs to 15 residues. From germline, CDR1 is DFQATT and CDR2 SNEGSKA (reference sequence). CDR3 sequence reads: CSVGGLGEGQGEQYF. The CDR3 coding sequence is TGCAGCGTTGGGGGGTTGGGTGAGGGTCAGGGAGAGCAGTACTTC.

This chain joins TRBV7-9 and TRBJ2-1; 7 bases align to TRBD1. Germline-derived CDR1 and CDR2 are SEHNR and FQNEAQ (reference sequence). The CDR3 contains 17 residues. V was pared by 1 base and J by 7 bases, with 13 bases of the junction left unmatched. Here the CDR3 reads CASSLVFIEGAQNEQFF. CDR3 in DNA: TGTGCCAGCAGCTTAGTATTCATTGAGGGGGCTCAAAATGAGCAGTTCTTC.

This clonotype was found a few times. CDR3 DNA sequence: TGTGCCAGCAGCCCGGGCGGTGGGACATTGAACACCGGGGAGCTGTTTTTT. It yields the protein CASSPGGGTLNTGELFF. The chain couples TRBV7-9 to TRBJ2-2; tentative D call: TRBD1 (6 bases). Germline V gives CDR1 SEHNR, CDR2 FQNEAQ (reference sequence). V lost 5 bases, J lost 1 base, and 17 bases lay in between. This CDR3 comprises 17 residues.

Many counts were recorded for this clonotype. This chain links TRBV6-2 or TRBV6-3 with TRBJ2-3; D gene uncertain. Per germline, CDR1 MNHEY and CDR2 SVGEGT. Trimming shortened V by 2 bases and J by 1 base, and 10 bases separated the two germline ends. The CDR3 runs 15 residues. Written as DNA, the CDR3 is TGTGCCAGCAGTTACCCCCTGCCTGGCACAGATACGCAGTATTTT. It codes for CASSYPLPGTDTQYF.

In its sample, this clonotype was seen many times. This chain connects TRBV18 to TRBJ1-5, with 7 bases matching TRBD1. Trimming removed 5 bases from V and 6 bases from J; junction bases left unmatched: 4. The CDR3 is 13 residues long. CDR1 is KGHSH and CDR2 is LQKENI in the germline V gene. Written as DNA, the CDR3 is TGTGCCAGCTCAGACAGGGAGGGTCAGCCCCAGCATTTT. Translated: CASSDREGQPQHF.

This clonotype was detected many times. The chain couples TRBV18 to TRBJ2-5, with D hard to call. V was clipped by 6 bases and J by 5 bases, with 13 bases between them. CDR1 is KGHSH, CDR2 LQKENI, per germline. The CDR3 consists of 13 residues. CDR3 sequence reads: CASSTGRRETQYF. Here the CDR3 DNA reads TGTGCCAGCTCCACCGGGCGTCGGGAGACCCAGTACTTC.

Many counts were recorded for this clonotype. The rearrangement links TRBV28 to TRBJ2-2; unclear D gene. This CDR3 spans 15 amino acids. Germline V gene sequence: CDR1 MDHEN, CDR2 SYDVKM. Trimming pared 5 bases from V and 1 base from J, leaving 11 bases between. Written as DNA, the CDR3 is TGTGCCAGCAGTACATTGACGGTGAACACCGGGGAGCTGTTTTTT. Translated, it gives CASSTLTVNTGELFF.

In its sample, this clonotype was seen a few times. The V and J genes are TRBV7-9 and TRBJ2-4; TRBD2 aligns across 8 bases. Germline V gene lookup returns CDR1 SEHNR and CDR2 FQNEAQ (reference sequence). J was trimmed by 5 bases and V by 5 bases; bases with no gene match: 11. There are 16 residues in the CDR3. The chain's CDR3 is CASSDFGGGTENIQYF. In DNA, the CDR3 is TGTGCCAGCAGCGACTTCGGGGGGGGGACGGAAAACATTCAGTACTTC.

This clonotype was seen many times. The gene calls are TRBV7-9 and TRBJ2-5, with 8 bases that match TRBD1. The V and J ends lost 0 bases and 4 bases, in that order; junction bases with no gene match: 4. The CDR3 has 15 residues. CDR1 and CDR2 from the germline V gene are SEHNR and FQNEAQ (reference sequence). The CDR3 reads CASSLAWTGRETQYF. The CDR3 nucleotides are TGTGCCAGCAGCTTAGCCTGGACAGGGAGAGAGACCCAGTACTTC.

This clonotype was seen ten or more times. This sequence joins TRBV18 and TRBJ2-3; 7 nucleotides match TRBD2. The V and J ends lost 3 bases and 0 bases, in that order; junction bases with no gene match: 3. The germline gives CDR1 KGHSH, CDR2 LQKENI. The CDR3 runs to 15 residues. In DNA form, the CDR3 reads TGTGCCAGCTCACCTCCCGGGGGGAGCACAGATACGCAGTATTTT. Its protein product is CASSPPGGSTDTQYF.

This clonotype was observed a handful of times. The CDR3 coding sequence is TGCAGCGTTAATGGACAGACCTACGAGCAGTACTTC. Protein sequence: CSVNGQTYEQYF. V gene TRBV29-1 combines with J gene TRBJ2-7, with D possibly being TRBD1 (6 bases). There are 12 residues in the CDR3. Germline V CDR1 and CDR2: SQVTM, ANQGSEA. Trimming removed 5 bases at V and 2 bases at J, with 10 bases between.

This clonotype appeared a few times. The rearrangement joins TRBV29-1 to TRBJ2-7; 8 bases line up with TRBD1. J was trimmed by 8 bases and V by 6 bases; bases with no gene match: 9. The germline V gene encodes CDR1 SQVTM and CDR2 ANQGSEA. The CDR3 has 12 residues. Here the CDR3 DNA reads TGCAGCGTCTACAGAGGACAGGGACAGCAGTACTTC. This codes for CSVYRGQGQQYF.

A note on this clonotype: Since a much larger clone is just one base distant, this may be a read error. The genes are TRBV4-1 and TRBJ2-7, with D possibly called TRBD1 or TRBD2 (5 bases each). V was cut by 4 bases and J by 5 bases, with 18 bases left in between. Germline-derived CDR1 and CDR2 are MGHRA and YSYEKL. CDR3 length: 15 amino acids. CDR3 loop: CASSRLLALGDEQYF. For the CDR3, the DNA is TGCGCCAGCAGCCGACTTCTAGCCCTGGGGGACGAGCAGTACTTC.

The sample holds many counts of this clonotype. The chain combines TRBV5-8 with TRBJ1-5; 7 bases are shared with TRBD1. The CDR3 consists of 16 residues. Losses at the gene ends were 4 bases for V and 7 bases for J; bases not matched to a gene: 14. Per the germline V gene, CDR1 is SGHTS and CDR2 is YDEGEE. The CDR3 reads CASSLPTGRAWQPQHF. Here the CDR3 DNA reads TGTGCCAGCAGCCTTCCGACAGGGAGGGCTTGGCAGCCCCAGCATTTT.